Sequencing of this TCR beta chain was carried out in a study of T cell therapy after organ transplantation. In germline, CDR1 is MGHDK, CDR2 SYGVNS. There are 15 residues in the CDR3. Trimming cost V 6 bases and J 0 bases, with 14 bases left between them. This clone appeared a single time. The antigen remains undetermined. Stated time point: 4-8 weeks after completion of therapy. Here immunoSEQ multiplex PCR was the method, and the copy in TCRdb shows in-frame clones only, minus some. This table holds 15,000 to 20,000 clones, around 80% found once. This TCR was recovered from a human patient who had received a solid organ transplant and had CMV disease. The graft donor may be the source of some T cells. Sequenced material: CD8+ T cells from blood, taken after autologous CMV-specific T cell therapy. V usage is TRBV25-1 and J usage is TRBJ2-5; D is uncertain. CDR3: CASRDARDYQETQYF. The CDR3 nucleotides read TGTGCCAGCAGGGACGCGCGAGACTACCAAGAGACCCAGTACTTC.